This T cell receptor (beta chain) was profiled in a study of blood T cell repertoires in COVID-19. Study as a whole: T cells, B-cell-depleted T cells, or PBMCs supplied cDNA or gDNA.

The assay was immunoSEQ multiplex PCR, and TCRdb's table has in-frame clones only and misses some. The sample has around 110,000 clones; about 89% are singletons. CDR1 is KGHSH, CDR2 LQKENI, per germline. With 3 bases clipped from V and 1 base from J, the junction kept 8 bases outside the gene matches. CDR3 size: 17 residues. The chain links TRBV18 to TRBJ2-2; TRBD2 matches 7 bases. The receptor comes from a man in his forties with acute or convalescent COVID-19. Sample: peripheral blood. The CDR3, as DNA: TGTGCCAGCTCACCGATTCTTAGCGGGTTGAACACCGGGGAGCTGTTTTTT. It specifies CASSPILSGLNTGELFF.